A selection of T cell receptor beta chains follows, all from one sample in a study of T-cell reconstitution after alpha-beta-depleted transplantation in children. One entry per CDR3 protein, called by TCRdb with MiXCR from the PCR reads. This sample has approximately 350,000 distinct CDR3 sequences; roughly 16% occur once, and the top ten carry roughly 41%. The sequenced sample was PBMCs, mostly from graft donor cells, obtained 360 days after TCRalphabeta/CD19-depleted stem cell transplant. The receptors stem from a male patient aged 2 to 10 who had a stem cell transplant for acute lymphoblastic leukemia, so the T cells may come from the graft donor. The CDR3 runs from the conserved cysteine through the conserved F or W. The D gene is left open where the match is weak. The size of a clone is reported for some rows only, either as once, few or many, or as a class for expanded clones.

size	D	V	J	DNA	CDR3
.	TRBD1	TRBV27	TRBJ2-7	TGTGCCAGCAGCCAACAGGGGCCGTCGAGCCCTCGCGAGCAGTACTTC	CASSQQGPSSPREQYF
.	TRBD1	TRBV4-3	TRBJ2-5	TGCGCCAGCTCCAGACAGGGTACGACCCAAGAGACCCAGTACTTC	CASSRQGTTQETQYF
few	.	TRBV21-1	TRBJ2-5	TGTGCCAGCAGCAGGGGACAGGGAATATCGGAAGAGACCCAGTACTTC	CASSRGQGISEETQYF
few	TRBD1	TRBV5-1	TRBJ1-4	TGCGCCAGCAGCTCCGGGACAGGGATTGAAAAACTGTTTTTT	CASSSGTGIEKLFF
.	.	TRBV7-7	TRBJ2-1	TGTGCTAGCAGCTTTTCGGGAGTGAGCAATGAGCAGTTCTTC	CASSFSGVSNEQFF
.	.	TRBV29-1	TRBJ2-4	TGCAGCTTCAGAGGGGGGTTTGCCAAAAACATTCAGTACTTC	CSFRGGFAKNIQYF
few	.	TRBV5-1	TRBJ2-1	TGCGCCAGCAAAGCACCGGGACGAGGGAACAATGAGCAGTTCTTC	CASKAPGRGNNEQFF
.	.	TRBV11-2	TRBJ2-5	TGTGCCAGCAGCTTAGATCGAGGGCTAGGGCAAGAGACCCAGTACTTC	CASSLDRGLGQETQYF
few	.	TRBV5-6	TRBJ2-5	TGTGCCAGCAGCCCGTGGGGGGAGACCCAGTACTTC	CASSPWGETQYF
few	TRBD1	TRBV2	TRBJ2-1	TGTGCCAGCAGGGAGACAGGGAACTCGGATGAGCAGTTCTTC	CASRETGNSDEQFF
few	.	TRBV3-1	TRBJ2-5	TGTGCCAGCAGCCAAGATTGGGCCCAATGGTACCAGTACTTC	CASSQDWAQWYQYF
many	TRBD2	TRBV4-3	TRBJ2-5	TGCGCCAGCAGCCATGATTGGGGAGGGAGGGAGACCCAGTACTTC	CASSHDWGGRETQYF
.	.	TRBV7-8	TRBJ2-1	TGTGCCAGCAGCTTAGGTCTAAGGTCCTACAATGAGCAGTTCTTC	CASSLGLRSYNEQFF
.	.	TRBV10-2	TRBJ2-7	TGCACCTCAGCAAGGAGACAAACCTCCTACGAGCAGTACTTC	CTSARRQTSYEQYF
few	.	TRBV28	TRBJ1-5	TGTGCCAGCAGAACAAATATTCAGCCCCAGCATTTT	CASRTNIQPQHF
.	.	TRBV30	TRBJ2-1	TGTGCCTGGAGTCCTCGGACAGGGAGGGTTCTCTTC	CAWSPRTGRVLF
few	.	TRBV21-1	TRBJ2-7	TGTGCCAGCAGCAAACCGAACACTAGCGGGAGTAGATACGAGCAGTACTTC	CASSKPNTSGSRYEQYF
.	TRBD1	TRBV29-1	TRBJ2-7	TGCAGCGCCGGACAGGGTCAACCCTACGAGCAGTACTTC	CSAGQGQPYEQYF
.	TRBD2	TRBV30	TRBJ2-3	TGTGCCTGGAGCTTCGGGAGGCCCAGCACAGATACGCAGTATTTT	CAWSFGRPSTDTQYF
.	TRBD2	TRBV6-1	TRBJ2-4	TGTGTCAGCAGTGGGACTAGCGGGAGCCCCAAAAACATTCAGTACTTC	CVSSGTSGSPKNIQYF
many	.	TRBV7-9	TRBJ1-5	TGTGCCAGCAGCTTAGCGTTAGGCCAGCCCCAGCATTTT	CASSLALGQPQHF
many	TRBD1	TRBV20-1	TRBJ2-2	TGCAGTGCTGGGACAGGGAACACCGGGGAGCTGTTTTTT	CSAGTGNTGELFF
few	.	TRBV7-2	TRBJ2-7	TGTGCCAGCCTCAGCGAAAGGACGGGAGCCTACGAGCAGTACTTC	CASLSERTGAYEQYF
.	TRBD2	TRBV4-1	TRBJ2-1	TGCGCCAGCTCGAGATCTCTGGCCGCCGCGGGGGGTGAGCAGTTCTTC	CASSRSLAAAGGEQFF
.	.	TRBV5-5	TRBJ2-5	TGTGCCAGCAGCTTGGGGTCCAAGAATGGAGAGACCCAGTACTTC	CASSLGSKNGETQYF
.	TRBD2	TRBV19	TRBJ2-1	TGTGCCAGTATACTAGCGGGAGGGGCGGGTGAGCAGTTCTTC	CASILAGGAGEQFF